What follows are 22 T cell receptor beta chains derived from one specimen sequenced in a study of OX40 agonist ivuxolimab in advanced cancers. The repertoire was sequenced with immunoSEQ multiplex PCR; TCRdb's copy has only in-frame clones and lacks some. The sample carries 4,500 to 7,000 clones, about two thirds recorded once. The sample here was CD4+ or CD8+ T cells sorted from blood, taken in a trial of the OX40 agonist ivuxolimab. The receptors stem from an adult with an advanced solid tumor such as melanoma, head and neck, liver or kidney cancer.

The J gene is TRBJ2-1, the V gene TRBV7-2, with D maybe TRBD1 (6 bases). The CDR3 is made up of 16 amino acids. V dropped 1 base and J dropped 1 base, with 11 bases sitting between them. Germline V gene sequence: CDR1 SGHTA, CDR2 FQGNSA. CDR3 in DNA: TGTGCCAGCAGCTTAGGGGGACACCCTTCCTACAATGAGCAGTTCTTC. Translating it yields CASSLGGHPSYNEQFF.

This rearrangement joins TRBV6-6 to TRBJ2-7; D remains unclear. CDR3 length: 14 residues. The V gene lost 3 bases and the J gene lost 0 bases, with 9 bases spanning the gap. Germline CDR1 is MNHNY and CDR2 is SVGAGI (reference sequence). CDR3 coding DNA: TGTGCCAGCAGTTATGCCGGCAACTCCTACGAGCAGTACTTC. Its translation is CASSYAGNSYEQYF.

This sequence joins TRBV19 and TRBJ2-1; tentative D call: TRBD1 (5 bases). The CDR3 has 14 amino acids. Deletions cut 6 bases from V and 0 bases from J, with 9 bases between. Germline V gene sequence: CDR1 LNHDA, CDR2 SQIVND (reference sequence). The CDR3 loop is CASSYDSSYNEQFF. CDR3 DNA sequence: TGTGCCAGTAGCTACGACAGCTCCTACAATGAGCAGTTCTTC.

The CDR3: CATSRGRPAGMNTEAFF. The DNA for the CDR3 is TGTGCCACCAGCAGGGGACGTCCGGCGGGTATGAACACTGAAGCTTTCTTT. The J gene is TRBJ1-1, the V gene TRBV15, with D possibly matching TRBD1 (5 bases). V lost 3 bases and J lost 0, with 17 bases in between. The CDR3 totals 17 residues. Germline CDR1 LNHNV, CDR2 YYDKDF (reference sequence).

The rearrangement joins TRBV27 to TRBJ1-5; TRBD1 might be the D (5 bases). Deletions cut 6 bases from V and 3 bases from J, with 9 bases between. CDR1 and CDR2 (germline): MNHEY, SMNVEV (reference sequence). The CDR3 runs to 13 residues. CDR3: CASSPGNNQPQHF. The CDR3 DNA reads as TGTGCCAGCAGCCCAGGGAACAATCAGCCCCAGCATTTT.

In nucleotides, the CDR3 is TGTGCCAGCAGCTTTTCGGAGGGAGGGTATGGCTACACCTTC. This translates into CASSFSEGGYGYTF. The chain is built from TRBV7-9 and TRBJ1-2; the D is unclear. The germline V and J ends were trimmed by 3 bases and 5 bases, with 13 bases remaining between them. This CDR3 is 14 amino acids long. Germline V gives CDR1 SEHNR, CDR2 FQNEAQ (reference sequence).

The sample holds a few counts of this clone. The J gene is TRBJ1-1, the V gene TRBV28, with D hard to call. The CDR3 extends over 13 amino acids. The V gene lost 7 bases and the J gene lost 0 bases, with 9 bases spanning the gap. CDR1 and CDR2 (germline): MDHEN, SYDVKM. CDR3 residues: CASTPRMNTEAFF. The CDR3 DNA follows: TGTGCCAGCACTCCGAGGATGAACACTGAAGCTTTCTTT.

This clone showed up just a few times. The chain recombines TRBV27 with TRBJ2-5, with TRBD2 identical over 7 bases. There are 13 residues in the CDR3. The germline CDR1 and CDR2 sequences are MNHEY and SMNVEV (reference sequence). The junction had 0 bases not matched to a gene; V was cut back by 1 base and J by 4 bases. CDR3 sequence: CASSLWGGETQYF. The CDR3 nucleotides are TGTGCCAGCAGTTTATGGGGGGGAGAGACCCAGTACTTC.

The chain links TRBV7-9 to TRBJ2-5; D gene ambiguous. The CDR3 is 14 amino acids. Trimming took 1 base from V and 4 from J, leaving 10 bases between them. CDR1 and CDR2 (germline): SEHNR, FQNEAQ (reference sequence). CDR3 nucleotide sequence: TGTGCCAGCAGCTTAGAGGTTAGGTCAGAGACCCAGTACTTC. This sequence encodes CASSLEVRSETQYF.

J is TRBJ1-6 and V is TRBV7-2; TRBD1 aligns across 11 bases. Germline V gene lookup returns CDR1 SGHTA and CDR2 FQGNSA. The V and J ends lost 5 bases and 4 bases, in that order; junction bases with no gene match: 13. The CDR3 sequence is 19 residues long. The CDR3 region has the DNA TGTGCCAGCAGCGCACGAGCCCGGGACAGGGGGGAGTATAATTCACCCCTCCACTTT. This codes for CASSARARDRGEYNSPLHF.

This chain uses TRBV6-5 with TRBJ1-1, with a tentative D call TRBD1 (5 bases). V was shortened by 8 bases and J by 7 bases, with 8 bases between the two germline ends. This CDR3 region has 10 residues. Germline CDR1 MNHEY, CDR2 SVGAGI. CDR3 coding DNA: TGTGCCAGCGGGGGGATTGAAGCTTTCTTT. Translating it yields CASGGIEAFF.

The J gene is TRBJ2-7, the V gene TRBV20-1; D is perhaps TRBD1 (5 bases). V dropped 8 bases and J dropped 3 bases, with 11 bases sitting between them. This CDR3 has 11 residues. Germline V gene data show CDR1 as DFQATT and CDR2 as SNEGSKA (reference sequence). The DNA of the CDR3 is TGCAGTACACAGGAGATCTACGAGCAGTACTTC. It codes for CSTQEIYEQYF.

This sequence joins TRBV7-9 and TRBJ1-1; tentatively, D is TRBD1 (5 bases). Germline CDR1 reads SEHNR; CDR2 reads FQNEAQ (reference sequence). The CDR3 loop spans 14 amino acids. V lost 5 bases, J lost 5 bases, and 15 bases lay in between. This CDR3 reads CASSVTLGETEAFF. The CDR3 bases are TGTGCCAGCAGCGTAACCCTGGGGGAAACTGAAGCTTTCTTT.

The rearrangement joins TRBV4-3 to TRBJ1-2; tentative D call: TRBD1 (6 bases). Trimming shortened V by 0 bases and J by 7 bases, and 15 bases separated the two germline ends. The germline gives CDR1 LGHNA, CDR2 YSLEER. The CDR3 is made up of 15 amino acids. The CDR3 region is CASSQDAGHQIGYTF. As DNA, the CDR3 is TGCGCCAGCAGCCAAGATGCGGGACACCAAATTGGCTACACCTTC.

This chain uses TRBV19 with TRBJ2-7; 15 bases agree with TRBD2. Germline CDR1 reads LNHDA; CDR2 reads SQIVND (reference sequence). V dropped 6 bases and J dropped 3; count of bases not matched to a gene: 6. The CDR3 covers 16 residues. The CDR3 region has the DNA TGTGCCAGTAGCTCCACGGGACTAGCGGGAGGCTACGAGCAGTACTTC. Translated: CASSSTGLAGGYEQYF.

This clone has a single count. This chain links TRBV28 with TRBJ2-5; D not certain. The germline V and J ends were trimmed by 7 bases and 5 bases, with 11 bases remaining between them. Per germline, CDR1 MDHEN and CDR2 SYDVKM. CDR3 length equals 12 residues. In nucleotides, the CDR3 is TGTGCCAGCAACCCAGGTGGGGAGACCCAGTACTTC. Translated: CASNPGGETQYF.

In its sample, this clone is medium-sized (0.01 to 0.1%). The CDR3, as DNA: TGTGCCAGCAGCTTAACCAACAGCAAAGAGACCCAGTACTTC. The encoded protein is CASSLTNSKETQYF. V and J are TRBV13 and TRBJ2-5; no firm D call. The CDR3 covers 14 residues. CDR1 and CDR2 from the germline V gene are PRHDT and FYEKMQ (reference sequence). V was trimmed by 2 bases and J by 3 bases, leaving 10 bases between them.

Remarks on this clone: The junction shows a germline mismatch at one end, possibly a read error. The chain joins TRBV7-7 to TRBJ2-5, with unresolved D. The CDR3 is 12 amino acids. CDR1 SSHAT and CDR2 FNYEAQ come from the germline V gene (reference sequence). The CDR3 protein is CASSPGTTTQYF. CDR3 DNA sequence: TGTGCTAGCAGTCCCGGTACCACGACCCAGTACTTC.

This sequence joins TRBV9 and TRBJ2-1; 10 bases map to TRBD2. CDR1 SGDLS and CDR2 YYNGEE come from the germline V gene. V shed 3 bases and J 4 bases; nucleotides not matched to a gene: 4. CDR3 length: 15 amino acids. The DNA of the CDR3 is TGTGCCAGCAGCGGAGAGACTAGCGGGTACAATGAGCAGTTCTTC. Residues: CASSGETSGYNEQFF. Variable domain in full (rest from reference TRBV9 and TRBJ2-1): DSGVTQTPKHLITATGQRVTLRCSPRSGDLSVYWYQQSLDQGLQFLIQYYNGEERAKGNILERFSAQQFPDLHSELNLSSLELGDSALYFCASSGETSGYNEQFFGPGTRLTVL.

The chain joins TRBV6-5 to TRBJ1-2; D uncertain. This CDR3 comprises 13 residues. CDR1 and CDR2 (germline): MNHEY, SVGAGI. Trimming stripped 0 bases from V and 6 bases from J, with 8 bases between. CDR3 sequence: CASSYSMGDGYTF. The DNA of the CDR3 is TGTGCCAGCAGTTACTCTATGGGAGATGGCTACACCTTC.

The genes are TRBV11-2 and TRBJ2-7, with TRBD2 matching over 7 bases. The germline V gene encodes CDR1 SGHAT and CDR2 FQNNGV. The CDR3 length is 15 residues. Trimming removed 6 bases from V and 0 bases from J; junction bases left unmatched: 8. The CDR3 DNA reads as TGTGCCAGCAGGGAGTTGCCTAGCGGCTCCTACGAGCAGTACTTC. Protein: CASRELPSGSYEQYF.

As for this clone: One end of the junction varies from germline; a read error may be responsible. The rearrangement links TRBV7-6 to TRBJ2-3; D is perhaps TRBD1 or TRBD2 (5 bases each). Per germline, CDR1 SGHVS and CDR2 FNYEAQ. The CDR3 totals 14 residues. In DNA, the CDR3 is TGTGCCAGCAGTCAGAAGGGGAGCAGAGATACGCAGTATTTT. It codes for CASSQKGSRDTQYF.